A single count supports the clone carrying this T cell receptor beta chain. TCRdb's table, derived via immunoSEQ multiplex PCR, lists solely in-frame clones and lacks some. This sample carries just under 30,000 clones, about 85% of them seen once, and the ten largest clones take about 2.2%. The data originate from a study of PD-1 blockade in classical Hodgkin lymphoma. The patients all showed relapse after autologous stem cell transplantation, while their brentuximab vedotin exposure varied. Negative magnetic selection isolated CD4+ T cells from thawed PBMCs. The CDR3 consists of 15 residues. Germline assignment: CDR1 KGHSH and CDR2 LQKENI. V was clipped by 0 bases and J by 1 base, with 9 bases between them.

This material consisted of CD4+ T cells from blood, taken at baseline. The rearrangement uses TRBV18 and TRBJ1-1; the D gene is possibly TRBD1 (5 bases). This sequence originates from a human donor with classical Hodgkin lymphoma. In DNA form, the CDR3 reads TGTGCCAGCTCACCACCGGGGACGGGGAACACTGAAGCTTTCTTT. Translated, it gives CASSPPGTGNTEAFF.